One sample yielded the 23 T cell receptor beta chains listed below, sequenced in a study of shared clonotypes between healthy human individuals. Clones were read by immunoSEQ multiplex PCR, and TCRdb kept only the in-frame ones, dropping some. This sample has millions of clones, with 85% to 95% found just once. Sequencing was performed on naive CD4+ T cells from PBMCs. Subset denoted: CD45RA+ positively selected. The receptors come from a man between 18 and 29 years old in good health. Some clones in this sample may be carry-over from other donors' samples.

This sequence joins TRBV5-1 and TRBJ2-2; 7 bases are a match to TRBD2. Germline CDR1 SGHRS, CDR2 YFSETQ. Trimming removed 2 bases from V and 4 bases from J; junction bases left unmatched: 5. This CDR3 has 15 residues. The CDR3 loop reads CASSFGLEGTGELFF. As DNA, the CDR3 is TGCGCCAGCAGCTTTGGACTAGAGGGCACCGGGGAGCTGTTTTTT. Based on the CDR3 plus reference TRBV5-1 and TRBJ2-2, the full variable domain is KAGVTQTPRYLIKTRGQQVTLSCSPISGHRSVSWYQQTPGQGLQFLFEYFSETQRNKGNFPGRFSGRQFSNSRSEMNVSTLELGDSALYLCASSFGLEGTGELFFGEGSRLTVL.

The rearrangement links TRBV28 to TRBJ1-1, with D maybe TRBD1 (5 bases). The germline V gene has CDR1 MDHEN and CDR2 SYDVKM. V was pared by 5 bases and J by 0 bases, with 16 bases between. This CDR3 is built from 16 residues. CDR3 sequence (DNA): TGTGCCAGCAGTCCCGGGCCGGGACGGATGAACACTGAAGCTTTCTTT. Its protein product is CASSPGPGRMNTEAFF.

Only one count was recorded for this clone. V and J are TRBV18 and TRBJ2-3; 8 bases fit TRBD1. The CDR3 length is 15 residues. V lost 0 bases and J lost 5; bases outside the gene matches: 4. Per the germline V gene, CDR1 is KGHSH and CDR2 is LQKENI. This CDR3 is CASSPPDRAGDTQYF. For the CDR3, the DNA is TGTGCCAGCTCACCACCGGACAGGGCGGGAGATACGCAGTATTTT.

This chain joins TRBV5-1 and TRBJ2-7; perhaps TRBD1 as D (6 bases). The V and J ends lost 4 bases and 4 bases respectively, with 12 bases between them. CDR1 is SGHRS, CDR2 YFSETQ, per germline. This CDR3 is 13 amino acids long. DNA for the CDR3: TGCGCCAGCAGCACGCAAACAGGGTACGAGCAGTACTTC. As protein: CASSTQTGYEQYF. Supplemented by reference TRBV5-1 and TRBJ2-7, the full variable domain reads KAGVTQTPRYLIKTRGQQVTLSCSPISGHRSVSWYQQTPGQGLQFLFEYFSETQRNKGNFPGRFSGRQFSNSRSEMNVSTLELGDSALYLCASSTQTGYEQYFGPGTRLTVT.

The CDR3 is CASSLPDRDAGELFF. Written as DNA, the CDR3 is TGCGCCAGCAGCCTCCCGGACAGGGACGCCGGGGAGCTGTTTTTT. The chain links TRBV5-1 to TRBJ2-2; the match to TRBD1 covers 8 bases. CDR3 length equals 15 residues. Unmatched junction bases numbered 8, after V lost 4 bases and J lost 6 bases. Germline V lookup: CDR1 SGHRS, CDR2 YFSETQ.

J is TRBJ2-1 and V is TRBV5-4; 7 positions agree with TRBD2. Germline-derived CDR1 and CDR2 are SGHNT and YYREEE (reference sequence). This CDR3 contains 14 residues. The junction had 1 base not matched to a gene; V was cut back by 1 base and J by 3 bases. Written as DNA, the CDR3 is TGTGCCAGCAGCTTGAGCGGGATCTACAATGAGCAGTTCTTC. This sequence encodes CASSLSGIYNEQFF.

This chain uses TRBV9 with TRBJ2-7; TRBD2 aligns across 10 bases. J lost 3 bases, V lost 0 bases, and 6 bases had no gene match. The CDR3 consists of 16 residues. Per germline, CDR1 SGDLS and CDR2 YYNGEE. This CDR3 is CASSVGVAGGYYEQYF. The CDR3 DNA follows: TGTGCCAGCAGCGTAGGGGTAGCGGGAGGTTACTACGAGCAGTACTTC.

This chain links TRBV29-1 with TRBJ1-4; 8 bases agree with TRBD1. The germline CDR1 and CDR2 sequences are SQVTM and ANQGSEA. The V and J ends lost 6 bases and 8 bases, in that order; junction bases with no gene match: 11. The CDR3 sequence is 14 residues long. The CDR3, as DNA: TGCAGCGTGGGGCCGGACAGGGCGGGGGAAAAACTGTTTTTT. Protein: CSVGPDRAGEKLFF. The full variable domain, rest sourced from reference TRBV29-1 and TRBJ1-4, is SAVISQKPSRDICQRGTSLTIQCQVDSQVTMMFWYRQQPGQSLTLIATANQGSEATYESGFVIDKFPISRPNLTFSTLTVSNMSPEDSSIYLCSVGPDRAGEKLFFGSGTQLSVL.

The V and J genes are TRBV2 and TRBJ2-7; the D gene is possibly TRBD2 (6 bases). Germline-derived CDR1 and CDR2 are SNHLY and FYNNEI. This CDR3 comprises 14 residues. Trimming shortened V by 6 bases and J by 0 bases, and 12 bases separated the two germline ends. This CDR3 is CASRRDSFSYEQYF. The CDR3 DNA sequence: TGTGCCAGCAGGAGGGACTCTTTCTCCTACGAGCAGTACTTC.

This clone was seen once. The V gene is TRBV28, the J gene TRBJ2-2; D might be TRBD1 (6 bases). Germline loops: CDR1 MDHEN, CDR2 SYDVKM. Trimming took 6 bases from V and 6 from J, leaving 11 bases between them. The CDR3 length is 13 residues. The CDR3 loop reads CASSYRESGELFF. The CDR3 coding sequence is TGTGCCAGCAGCTACAGGGAGTCCGGGGAGCTGTTTTTT.

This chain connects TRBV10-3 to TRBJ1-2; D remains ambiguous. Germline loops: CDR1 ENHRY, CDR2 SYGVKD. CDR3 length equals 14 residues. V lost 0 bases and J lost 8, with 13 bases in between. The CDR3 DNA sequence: TGTGCCATCAGTGAGTCGAGGCAGGAGATCGGCTACACCTTC. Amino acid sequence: CAISESRQEIGYTF.

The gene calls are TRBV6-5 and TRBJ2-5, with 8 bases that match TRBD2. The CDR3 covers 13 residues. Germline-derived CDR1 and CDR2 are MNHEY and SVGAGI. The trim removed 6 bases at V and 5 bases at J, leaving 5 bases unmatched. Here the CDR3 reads CASSGGGVETQYF. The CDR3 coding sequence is TGTGCCAGCAGCGGGGGGGGTGTGGAGACCCAGTACTTC.

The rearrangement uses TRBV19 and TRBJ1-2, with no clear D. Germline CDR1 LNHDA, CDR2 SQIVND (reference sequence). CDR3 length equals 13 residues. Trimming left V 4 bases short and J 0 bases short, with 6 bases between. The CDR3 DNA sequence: TGTGCCAGTAGTACCTTAGCTAACTATGGCTACACCTTC. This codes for CASSTLANYGYTF.

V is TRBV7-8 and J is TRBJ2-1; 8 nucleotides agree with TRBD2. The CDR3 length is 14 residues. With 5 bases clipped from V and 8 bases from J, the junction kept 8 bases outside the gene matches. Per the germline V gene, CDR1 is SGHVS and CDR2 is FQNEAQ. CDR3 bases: TGTGCCAGCAGCGTAACTCGGGGGGGCGATGAGCAGTTCTTC. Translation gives CASSVTRGGDEQFF.

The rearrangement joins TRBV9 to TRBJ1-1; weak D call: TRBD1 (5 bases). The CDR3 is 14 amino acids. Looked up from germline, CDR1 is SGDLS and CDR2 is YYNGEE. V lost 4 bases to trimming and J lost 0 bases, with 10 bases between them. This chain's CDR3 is CASSRDRMNTEAFF. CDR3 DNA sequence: TGTGCCAGCAGCCGAGACAGAATGAACACTGAAGCTTTCTTT.

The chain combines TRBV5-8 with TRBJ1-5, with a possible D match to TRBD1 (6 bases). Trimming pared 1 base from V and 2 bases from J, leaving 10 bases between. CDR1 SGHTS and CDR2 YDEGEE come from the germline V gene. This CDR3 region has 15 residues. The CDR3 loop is CASSLWSGGNQPQHF. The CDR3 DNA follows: TGTGCCAGCAGCTTGTGGTCAGGGGGCAATCAGCCCCAGCATTTT.

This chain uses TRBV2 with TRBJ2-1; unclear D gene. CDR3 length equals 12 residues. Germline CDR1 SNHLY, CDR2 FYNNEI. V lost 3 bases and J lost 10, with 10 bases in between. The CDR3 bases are TGTGCCAGCAGTGATTGGCTCCCCGAGCAGTTCTTC. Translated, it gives CASSDWLPEQFF.

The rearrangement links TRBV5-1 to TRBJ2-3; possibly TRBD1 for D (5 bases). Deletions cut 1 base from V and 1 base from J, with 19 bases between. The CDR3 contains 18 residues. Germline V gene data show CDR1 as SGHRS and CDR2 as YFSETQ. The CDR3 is CASSLQTATSRGTDTQYF. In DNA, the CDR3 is TGCGCCAGCAGCTTGCAGACAGCCACGAGTAGGGGCACAGATACGCAGTATTTT.

The CDR3 region is CASSPLGTGMGETQYF. The CDR3 nucleotides are TGTGCCAGCTCACCTCTTGGGACAGGGATGGGAGAGACCCAGTACTTC. The chain links TRBV18 to TRBJ2-5; 9 bases map to TRBD1. Per the germline V gene, CDR1 is KGHSH and CDR2 is LQKENI. The CDR3 runs to 16 residues. J lost 4 bases, V lost 3 bases, and 9 bases had no gene match. Based on the CDR3 plus reference TRBV18 and TRBJ2-5, the full variable domain is NAGVMQNPRHLVRRRGQEARLRCSPMKGHSHVYWYRQLPEEGLKFMVYLQKENIIDESGMPKERFSAEFPKEGPSILRIQQVVRGDSAAYFCASSPLGTGMGETQYFGPGTRLLVL.

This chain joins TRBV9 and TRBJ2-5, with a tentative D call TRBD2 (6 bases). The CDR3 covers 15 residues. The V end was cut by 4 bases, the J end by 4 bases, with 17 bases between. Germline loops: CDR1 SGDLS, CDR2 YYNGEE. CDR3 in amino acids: CASSPSGAGRETQYF. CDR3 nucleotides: TGTGCCAGCAGCCCCTCGGGAGCGGGCAGAGAGACCCAGTACTTC.

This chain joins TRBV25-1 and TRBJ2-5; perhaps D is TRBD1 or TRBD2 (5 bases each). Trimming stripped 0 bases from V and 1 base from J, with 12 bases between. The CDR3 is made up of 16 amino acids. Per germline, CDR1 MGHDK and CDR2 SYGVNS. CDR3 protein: CASSEYIRGVQETQYF. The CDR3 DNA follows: TGTGCCAGCAGTGAATATATCCGGGGCGTCCAAGAGACCCAGTACTTC.

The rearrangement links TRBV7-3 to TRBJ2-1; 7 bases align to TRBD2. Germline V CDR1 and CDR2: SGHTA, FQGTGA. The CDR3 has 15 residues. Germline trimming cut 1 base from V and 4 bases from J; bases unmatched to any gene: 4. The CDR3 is CASSLKAGRYNEQFF. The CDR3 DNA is TGTGCCAGCAGCTTAAAAGCGGGAAGGTACAATGAGCAGTTCTTC.

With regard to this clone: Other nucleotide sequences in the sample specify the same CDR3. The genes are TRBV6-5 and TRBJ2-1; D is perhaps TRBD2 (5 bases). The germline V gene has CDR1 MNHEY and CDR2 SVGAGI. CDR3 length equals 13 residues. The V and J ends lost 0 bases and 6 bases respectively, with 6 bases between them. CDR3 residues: CASSYSRGNEQFF. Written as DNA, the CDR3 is TGTGCCAGCAGTTACTCCCGGGGCAATGAGCAGTTCTTC.